Detailed here is one TCR beta chain. The method was immunoSEQ multiplex PCR; TCRdb's version includes in-frame clones alone and lacks a portion of them. The sample carries about 45,000 clones, about 86% recorded once. This sample was taken from a study of blood T cell repertoires in COVID-19. The CDR3 is 13 amino acids. Deletions cut 3 bases from V and 13 bases from J, with 15 bases between. CDR1 is KGHSH, CDR2 LQKENI, per germline. The TCR comes from a human donor in a cohort sampled during active COVID-19. The sample consisted of peripheral blood. The chain joins TRBV18 to TRBJ1-4; maybe TRBD1 (6 bases). This CDR3 reads CASSPSRDTILFF. For the CDR3, the DNA is TGTGCCAGCTCACCGTCCAGGGACACAATACTGTTTTTT.